Listed below are T cell receptor beta chains from one sample, sequenced in a study of CD8+ T cells in alopecia areata. Sequencing used immunoSEQ multiplex PCR; TCRdb keeps in-frame clones, though not all of them. The data hold about 200,000 clones, with 56% observed a single time. The specimen sequenced was CD8+ T cells sorted from blood. Receptors originate from a human donor in good health. Each CDR3 is given with its conserved first and last residue. Some rows have no size entry. The others give once, few or many, or a class for an expanded clone.

j_call: TRBJ2-5
v_call: TRBV9
clone_size: NA
cdr3_aa: CASSDSGGRETQYF

j_call: TRBJ1-2
v_call: TRBV29-1
clone_size: few
cdr3_aa: CSVTVALNYGYTF

j_call: TRBJ1-2
v_call: TRBV6-5
clone_size: NA
cdr3_aa: CASSYAVTNYGYTF

j_call: TRBJ1-2
v_call: TRBV23-1
clone_size: NA
cdr3_aa: CASSQSVGDSYGYTF

j_call: TRBJ2-3
v_call: TRBV9
clone_size: NA
cdr3_aa: CASSVGTASTDTQYF

j_call: TRBJ2-1
v_call: TRBV15
clone_size: NA
cdr3_aa: CATSREGGAGGGNEQFF

j_call: TRBJ1-2
v_call: TRBV23-1
clone_size: NA
cdr3_aa: CASSQRVGPNYGYTF

j_call: TRBJ2-1
v_call: TRBV19
clone_size: NA
cdr3_aa: CASSIVNTLFYNEQFF

j_call: TRBJ1-2
v_call: TRBV30
clone_size: NA
cdr3_aa: CSVGENYGYTF

j_call: TRBJ1-1
v_call: TRBV9
clone_size: NA
cdr3_aa: CASSVGDRNTEAFF

j_call: TRBJ1-1
v_call: TRBV9
clone_size: NA
cdr3_aa: CASSPRLGDTEAFF

j_call: TRBJ1-5
v_call: TRBV25-1
clone_size: NA
cdr3_aa: CASSEGDQPQHF

j_call: TRBJ1-5
v_call: TRBV7-2
clone_size: NA
cdr3_aa: CASSLERGRQHF

j_call: TRBJ2-2
v_call: TRBV27
clone_size: once
cdr3_aa: CASSLSGELFF

j_call: TRBJ1-4
v_call: TRBV2
clone_size: few
cdr3_aa: CAIPQGTNEKLFF

j_call: TRBJ2-3
v_call: TRBV27
clone_size: NA
cdr3_aa: CASSFSTSGGDTQYF

j_call: TRBJ1-2
v_call: TRBV27
clone_size: NA
cdr3_aa: CASSPGQGIWYGYTF

j_call: TRBJ1-3
v_call: TRBV5-4
clone_size: few
cdr3_aa: CASSLTGDSGGNTIYF

j_call: TRBJ2-7
v_call: TRBV11-2
clone_size: NA
cdr3_aa: CASSPPDPTQYF

j_call: TRBJ2-7
v_call: TRBV18
clone_size: NA
cdr3_aa: CASSPASGSYEQYF

j_call: TRBJ2-1
v_call: TRBV29-1
clone_size: NA
cdr3_aa: CSLAANNEQFF

j_call: TRBJ2-7
v_call: TRBV12-5
clone_size: NA
cdr3_aa: CASGLGHYEQYF

j_call: TRBJ2-5
v_call: TRBV5-1
clone_size: few
cdr3_aa: CASSSGRAMGQETQYF

j_call: TRBJ2-7
v_call: TRBV13
clone_size: NA
cdr3_aa: CASSPQGSGGSYEQYF

j_call: TRBJ2-5
v_call: TRBV7-9
clone_size: NA
cdr3_aa: CASSWQGAPRGETQYF

j_call: TRBJ2-7
v_call: TRBV29-1
clone_size: few
cdr3_aa: CSVVSVAYEQYF